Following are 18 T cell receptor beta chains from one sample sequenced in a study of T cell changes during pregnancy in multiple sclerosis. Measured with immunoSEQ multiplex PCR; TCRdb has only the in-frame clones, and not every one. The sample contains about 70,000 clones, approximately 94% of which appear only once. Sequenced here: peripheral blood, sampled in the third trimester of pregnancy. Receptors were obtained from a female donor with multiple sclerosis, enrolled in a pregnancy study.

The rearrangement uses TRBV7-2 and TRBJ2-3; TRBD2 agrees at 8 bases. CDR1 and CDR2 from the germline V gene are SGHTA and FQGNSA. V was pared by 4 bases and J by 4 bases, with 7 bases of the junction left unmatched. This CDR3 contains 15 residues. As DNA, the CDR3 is TGTGCCAGCAGCTACGGGGGGGCGACCCCAGATACGCAGTATTTT. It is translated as CASSYGGATPDTQYF.

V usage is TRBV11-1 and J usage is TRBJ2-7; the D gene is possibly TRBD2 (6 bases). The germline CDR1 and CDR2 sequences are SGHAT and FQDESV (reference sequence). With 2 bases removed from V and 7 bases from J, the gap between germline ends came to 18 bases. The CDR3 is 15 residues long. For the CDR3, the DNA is TGTGCCAGCAGCTTACGGAGGGGTCCTGGAGATGAGCAGTACTTC. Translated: CASSLRRGPGDEQYF. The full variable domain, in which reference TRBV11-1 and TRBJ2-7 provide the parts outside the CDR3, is EAEVAQSPRYKITEKSQAVAFWCDPISGHATLYWYRQILGQGPELLVQFQDESVVDDSQLPKDRFSAERLKGVDSTLKIQPAELGDSAMYLCASSLRRGPGDEQYFGPGTRLTVT.

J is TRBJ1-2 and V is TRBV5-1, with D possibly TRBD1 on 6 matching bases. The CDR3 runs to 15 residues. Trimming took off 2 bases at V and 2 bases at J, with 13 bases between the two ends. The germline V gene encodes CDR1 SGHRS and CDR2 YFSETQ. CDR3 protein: CASSLEGQLNYGYTF. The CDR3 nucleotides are TGCGCCAGCAGCTTAGAAGGACAGCTGAACTATGGCTACACCTTC.

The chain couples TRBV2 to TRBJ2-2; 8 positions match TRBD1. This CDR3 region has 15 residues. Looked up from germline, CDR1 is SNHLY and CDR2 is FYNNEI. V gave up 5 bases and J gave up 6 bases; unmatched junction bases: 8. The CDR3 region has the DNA TGTGCCAGCAGTATCGGACAGGGATGGGCCGGGGAGCTGTTTTTT. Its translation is CASSIGQGWAGELFF.

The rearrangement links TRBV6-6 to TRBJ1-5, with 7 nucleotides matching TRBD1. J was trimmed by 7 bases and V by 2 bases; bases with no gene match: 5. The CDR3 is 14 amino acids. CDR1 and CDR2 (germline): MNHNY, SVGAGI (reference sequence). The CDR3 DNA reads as TGTGCCAGCAGTTACGACAGGGCGGAACAGCCCCAGCATTTT. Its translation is CASSYDRAEQPQHF.

The CDR3 DNA sequence: TGTGCCAGCAGCTTGGGACAGTCCGTAAATGGCTACACCTTC. Translated, it gives CASSLGQSVNGYTF. The V gene is TRBV5-6, the J gene TRBJ1-2, with TRBD1 as a possible D gene (5 bases). V was cut by 0 bases and J by 6 bases, with 12 bases left in between. Germline CDR1 is SGHDT and CDR2 is YYEEEE. This CDR3 has 14 residues.

This chain's CDR3 is CASSLTGQPGTPLHF. Written as DNA, the CDR3 is TGTGCCAGCAGCTTAACGGGACAGCCCGGGACACCCCTCCACTTT. The chain joins TRBV7-3 to TRBJ1-6; the match to TRBD1 covers 7 bases. Germline values: CDR1 SGHTA, CDR2 FQGTGA. The length of the CDR3 is 15 residues. Trimming cost V 0 bases and J 11 bases; bases outside gene matches: 7. The entire variable domain, with the rest obtained from reference TRBV7-3 and TRBJ1-6, is as follows: GAGVSQTPSNKVTEKGKYVELRCDPISGHTALYWYRQSLGQGPEFLIYFQGTGAADDSGLPNDRFFAVRPEGSVSTLKIQRTERGDSAVYLCASSLTGQPGTPLHFGNGTRLTVT.

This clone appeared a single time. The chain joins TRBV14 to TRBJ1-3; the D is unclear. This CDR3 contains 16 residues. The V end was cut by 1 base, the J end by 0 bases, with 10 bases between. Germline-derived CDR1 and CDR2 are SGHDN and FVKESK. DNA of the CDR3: TGTGCCAGCAGCCAAGGTCGACTGAGCTCTGGAAACACCATATATTTT. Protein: CASSQGRLSSGNTIYF.

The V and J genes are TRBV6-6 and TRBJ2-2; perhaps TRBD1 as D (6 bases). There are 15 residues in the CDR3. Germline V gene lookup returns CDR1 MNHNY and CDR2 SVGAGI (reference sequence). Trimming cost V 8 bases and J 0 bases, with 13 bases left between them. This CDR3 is CASPLKGANTGELFF. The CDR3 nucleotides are TGTGCCAGCCCCCTTAAGGGGGCGAACACCGGGGAGCTGTTTTTT.

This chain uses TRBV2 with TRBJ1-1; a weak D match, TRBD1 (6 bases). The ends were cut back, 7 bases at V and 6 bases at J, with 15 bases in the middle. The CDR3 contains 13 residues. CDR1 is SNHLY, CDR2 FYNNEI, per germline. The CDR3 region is CASIEGGVSEAFF. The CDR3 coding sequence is TGTGCCAGCATCGAGGGGGGGGTTTCTGAAGCTTTCTTT.

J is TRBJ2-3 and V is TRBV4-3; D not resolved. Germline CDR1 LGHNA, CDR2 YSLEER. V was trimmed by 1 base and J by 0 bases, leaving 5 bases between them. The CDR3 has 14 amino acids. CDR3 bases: TGCGCCAGCAGCCAAGCCCTTAGCACAGATACGCAGTATTTT. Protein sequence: CASSQALSTDTQYF.

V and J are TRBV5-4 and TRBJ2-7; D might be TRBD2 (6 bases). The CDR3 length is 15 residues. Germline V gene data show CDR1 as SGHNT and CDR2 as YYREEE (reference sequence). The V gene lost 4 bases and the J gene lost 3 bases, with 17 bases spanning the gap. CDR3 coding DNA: TGTGCCAGCAGCCCCGGACGTAAAGCGGGCTACGAGCAGTACTTC. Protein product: CASSPGRKAGYEQYF. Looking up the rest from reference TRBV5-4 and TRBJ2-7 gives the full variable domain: ETGVTQSPTHLIKTRGQQVTLRCSSQSGHNTVSWYQQALGQGPQFIFQYYREEENGRGNFPPRFSGLQFPNYSSELNVNALELDDSALYLCASSPGRKAGYEQYFGPGTRLTVT.

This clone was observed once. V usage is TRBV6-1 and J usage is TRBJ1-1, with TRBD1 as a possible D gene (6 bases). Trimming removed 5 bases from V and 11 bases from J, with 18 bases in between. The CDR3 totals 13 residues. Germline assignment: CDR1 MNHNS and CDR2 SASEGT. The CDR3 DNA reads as TGTGCCAGCAGTCAAATACAGGGAACGGGGGCTTTCTTT. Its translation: CASSQIQGTGAFF.

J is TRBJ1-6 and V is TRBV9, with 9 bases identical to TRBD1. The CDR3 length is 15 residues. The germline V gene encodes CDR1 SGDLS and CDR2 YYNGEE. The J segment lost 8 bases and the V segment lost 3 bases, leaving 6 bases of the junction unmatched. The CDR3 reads CASSAITGGDSPLHF. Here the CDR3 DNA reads TGTGCCAGCAGCGCAATAACAGGGGGCGATTCACCCCTCCACTTT.

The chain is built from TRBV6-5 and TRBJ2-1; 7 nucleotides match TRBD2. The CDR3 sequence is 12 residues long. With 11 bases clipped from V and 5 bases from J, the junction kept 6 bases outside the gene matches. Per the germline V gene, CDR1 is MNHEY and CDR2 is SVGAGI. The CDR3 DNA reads TGTGCCTCCCAGGGAGGGAACAATGAGCAGTTCTTC. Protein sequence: CASQGGNNEQFF.

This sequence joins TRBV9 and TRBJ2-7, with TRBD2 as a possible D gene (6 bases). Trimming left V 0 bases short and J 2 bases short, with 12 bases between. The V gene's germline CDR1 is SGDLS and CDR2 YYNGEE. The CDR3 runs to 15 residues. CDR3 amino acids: CASSVAAGPPYEQYF. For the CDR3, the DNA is TGTGCCAGCAGCGTAGCCGCGGGGCCTCCCTACGAGCAGTACTTC. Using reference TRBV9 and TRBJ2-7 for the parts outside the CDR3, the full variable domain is DSGVTQTPKHLITATGQRVTLRCSPRSGDLSVYWYQQSLDQGLQFLIQYYNGEERAKGNILERFSAQQFPDLHSELNLSSLELGDSALYFCASSVAAGPPYEQYFGPGTRLTVT.

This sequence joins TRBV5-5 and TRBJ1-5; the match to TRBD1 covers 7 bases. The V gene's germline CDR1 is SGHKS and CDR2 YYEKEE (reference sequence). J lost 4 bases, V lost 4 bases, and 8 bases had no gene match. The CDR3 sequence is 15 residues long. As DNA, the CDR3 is TGTGCCAGCAGCGCTAGACAGGGCGGTAATCAGCCCCAGCATTTT. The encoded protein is CASSARQGGNQPQHF.

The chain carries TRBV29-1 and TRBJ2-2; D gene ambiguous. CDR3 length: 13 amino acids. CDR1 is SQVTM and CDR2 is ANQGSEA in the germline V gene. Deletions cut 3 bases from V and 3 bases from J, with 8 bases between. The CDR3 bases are TGCAGCGTTGAGCGTCCACACACCGGGGAGCTGTTTTTT. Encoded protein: CSVERPHTGELFF.